The 13 T cell receptor beta chains presented below share a single source sample, sequenced in a study of blood T cell repertoires in COVID-19. TCRdb's table, derived via immunoSEQ multiplex PCR, lists solely in-frame clones and lacks some. The profile shows roughly 300,000 clones, around 82% of them singletons. The sample was peripheral blood. These TCRs come from a woman between 50 and 59 years old with acute or convalescent COVID-19.

V and J are TRBV27 and TRBJ1-1, with a weak D call TRBD1 (6 bases). Germline CDR1 and CDR2: MNHEY and SMNVEV (reference sequence). This CDR3 comprises 16 residues. Trimming stripped 6 bases from V and 0 bases from J, with 17 bases between. The CDR3, as DNA: TGTGCCAGCAGACACCCGCTGGACAGCATGAACACTGAAGCTTTCTTT. Protein: CASRHPLDSMNTEAFF.

Here the CDR3 reads CALHGGNEQYF. The CDR3 DNA reads as TGTGCTCTCCACGGGGGGAACGAGCAGTACTTC. The chain links TRBV21-1 to TRBJ2-7; the table's TRBD2 call for D was not verified on the DNA. TRBV21-1 is a documented pseudogene. This CDR3 is 11 amino acids long.

The J gene is TRBJ1-2, the V gene TRBV27; 7 bases are a match to TRBD1. This CDR3 comprises 16 residues. V was clipped by 6 bases and J by 6 bases; unmatched bases: 16. Looked up from germline, CDR1 is MNHEY and CDR2 is SMNVEV (reference sequence). CDR3 coding DNA: TGTGCCAGCAGACGCACGCGACAGGGCGCGGAGCATGGCTACACCTTC. This gives the protein CASRRTRQGAEHGYTF.

The chain joins TRBV6-4 to TRBJ2-1; possibly TRBD1 for D (5 bases). The CDR3 covers 13 residues. The ends were cut back, 4 bases at V and 9 bases at J, with 13 bases in the middle. CDR1 MRHNA and CDR2 SNTAGT come from the germline V gene. CDR3 amino acids: CASSGEGVTEQFF. The DNA of the CDR3 is TGTGCCAGCAGTGGGGAAGGGGTAACTGAGCAGTTCTTC.

V and J are TRBV12-3 or TRBV12-4 and TRBJ1-2, with D perhaps TRBD1 (6 bases). The CDR3 runs 12 residues. Trimming removed 3 bases from V and 8 bases from J, with 10 bases in between. The CDR3 nucleotides read TGTGCCAGCAGTTTTTCCAGGGGCGGCTACACCTTC. This gives the protein CASSFSRGGYTF.

The rearrangement uses TRBV27 and TRBJ2-5; 8 nucleotides agree with TRBD2. Germline values: CDR1 MNHEY, CDR2 SMNVEV (reference sequence). After removal of 5 bases from V and 4 bases from J, the junction contained 6 bases not matched to a gene. The CDR3 spans 14 residues. The CDR3 DNA reads TGTGCCAGCAGTCCCCCGGGGGGGGGAGAGACCCAGTACTTC. Translation: CASSPPGGGETQYF.

The chain is built from TRBV5-4 and TRBJ1-4; D is unclear. CDR1 is SGHNT and CDR2 is YYREEE in the germline V gene (reference sequence). V shed 1 base and J shed 6 bases, with 13 bases lying between them. The CDR3 contains 15 residues. CDR3 DNA: TGTGCCAGCAGCTTGAATGTCGTTGGCCATGAAAAACTGTTTTTT. Amino acids: CASSLNVVGHEKLFF.

The chain links TRBV4-3 to TRBJ2-2; D unresolved. The V end was cut by 1 base, the J end by 4 bases, with 13 bases between. CDR3 length equals 16 residues. Germline V gene sequence: CDR1 LGHNA, CDR2 YSLEER. CDR3 region: CASSQGALLITGELFF. CDR3 nucleotide sequence: TGCGCCAGCAGCCAAGGGGCACTGCTCATCACCGGGGAGCTGTTTTTT.

This sequence joins TRBV5-4 and TRBJ2-7; D is unclear. This CDR3 has 15 amino acids. The germline gives CDR1 SGHNT, CDR2 YYREEE (reference sequence). V was pared by 4 bases and J by 0 bases, with 14 bases between. The CDR3 region has the DNA TGTGCCAGCAGCCGAGACGAGGAAAGCTCCTACGAGCAGTACTTC. Translation: CASSRDEESSYEQYF.

This chain connects TRBV5-4 to TRBJ2-2; 12 positions match TRBD2. The CDR3 covers 16 residues. The V gene end was trimmed by 4 bases and the J gene end by 6 bases; junction bases not matched to a gene: 7. Germline V CDR1 and CDR2: SGHNT, YYREEE (reference sequence). This chain's CDR3 is CASSASGRAFPGELFF. CDR3 nucleotide sequence: TGTGCCAGCAGCGCTAGCGGGAGGGCCTTCCCCGGGGAGCTGTTTTTT.

V gene TRBV14 combines with J gene TRBJ2-2; D is uncertain. V dropped 3 bases and J dropped 4 bases, with 12 bases sitting between them. The CDR3 totals 15 residues. Per germline, CDR1 SGHDN and CDR2 FVKESK. The CDR3 region is CASSHRTPSTGELFF. For the CDR3, the DNA is TGTGCCAGCAGCCACCGAACCCCTAGCACCGGGGAGCTGTTTTTT.

CDR3 DNA: TGTGCCAGCAGTGAACAGGGGCCGTTGAAAGATACGCAGTATTTT. This sequence encodes CASSEQGPLKDTQYF. The gene calls are TRBV2 and TRBJ2-3; a weak D match, TRBD1 (6 bases). The CDR3 contains 15 residues. Germline V gene lookup returns CDR1 SNHLY and CDR2 FYNNEI. Trimming took off 2 bases at V and 5 bases at J, with 14 bases between the two ends. The whole variable domain, filled in from reference TRBV2 and TRBJ2-3, reads EPEVTQTPSHQVTQMGQEVILRCVPISNHLYFYWYRQILGQKVEFLVSFYNNEISEKSEIFDDQFSVERPDGSNFTLKIRSTKLEDSAMYFCASSEQGPLKDTQYFGPGTRLTVL.

V is TRBV4-2 and J is TRBJ1-1; D remains unclear. The CDR3 spans 15 residues. Between the trimmed V and J ends, which lost 0 bases and 1 base, there was a span of 9 bases. Germline CDR1 and CDR2: LGHNA and YNFKEQ. As DNA, the CDR3 is TGTGCCAGCAGCCAAGAGCGGTACGGGAACACTGAAGCTTTCTTT. This translates into CASSQERYGNTEAFF.